The entry below gives a single T cell receptor (beta chain) sequence along with its context. Its target is not known. This sample is part of a study of T cell responses to AZD1222 COVID-19 vaccine. Whole-study results and caveats: Spike regions recognized by vaccine-associated CD4 TCRs spanned the protein, led by 160-218 and 743-854. Spike-specific TCR breadth and depth went up after people got two AZD1222 doses. Among those given AZD1222, only five or six were seropositive at baseline.

Repertoires were generated with immunoSEQ multiplex PCR, while TCRdb's copy carries only in-frame clones and drops some. The table includes about 140,000 clones, 89% detected once. This CDR3 region has 12 residues. V dropped 8 bases and J dropped 2 bases, with 7 bases sitting between them. The sequence was collected from an adult in good health. The starting material was peripheral blood, obtained on day 0 of AZD1222 vaccination. The J gene is TRBJ1-3, the V gene TRBV12-3 or TRBV12-4; D not certain. The CDR3 reads CASGETGNTIYF. The CDR3 bases are TGTGCCAGCGGGGAGACTGGAAACACCATATATTTT.